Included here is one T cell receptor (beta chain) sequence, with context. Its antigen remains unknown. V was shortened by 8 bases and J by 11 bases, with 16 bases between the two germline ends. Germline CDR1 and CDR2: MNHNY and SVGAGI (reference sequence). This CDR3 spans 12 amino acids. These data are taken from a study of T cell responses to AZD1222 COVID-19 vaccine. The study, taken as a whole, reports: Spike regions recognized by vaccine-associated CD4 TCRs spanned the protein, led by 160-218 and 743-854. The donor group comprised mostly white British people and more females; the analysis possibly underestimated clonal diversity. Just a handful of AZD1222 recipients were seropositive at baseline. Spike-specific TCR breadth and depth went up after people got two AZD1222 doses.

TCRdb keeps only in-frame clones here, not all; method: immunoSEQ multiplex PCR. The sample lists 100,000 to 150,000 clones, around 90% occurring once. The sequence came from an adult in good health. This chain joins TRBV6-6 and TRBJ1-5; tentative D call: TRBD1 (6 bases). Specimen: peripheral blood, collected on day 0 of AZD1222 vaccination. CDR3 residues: CASQRGAEAQHF. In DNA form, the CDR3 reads TGTGCCAGCCAGAGGGGGGCGGAGGCCCAGCATTTT.